The source of this TCR beta chain is a study of shared clonotypes between healthy human individuals. On the study more broadly: Every donor yielded three CD4 naive, three CD4 memory, two CD8 naive and one CD8 memory plate. Study results and limitations: Sequencing depth was expected to influence donor clonotype sharing. Naive subsets tended to show greater estimated richness than memory subsets.

Worth noting for this clone: Its antigen is as yet unknown.

With CCR7-negative CD45RA+ TemRA cells, CD45RO+ cells were combined in CD8 memory. The V gene lost 6 bases and the J gene lost 6 bases, with 10 bases spanning the gap. This CDR3 is built from 11 residues. Germline CDR1 and CDR2: DFQATT and SNEGSKA (reference sequence). Generated by immunoSEQ multiplex PCR, the TCRdb table keeps only in-frame clones and is missing some. The sample holds about 100,000 clones; 67% are singletons and the top ten take approximately 23%. Sequences were obtained from memory CD8+ T cells sorted from blood. Subset here: CD45RO+ cells pooled with CCR7-negative TemRA cells. The sequence derives from a woman in her 30s in good health. The J gene is TRBJ2-3, the V gene TRBV20-1, with a weak D call TRBD1 (6 bases). The CDR3 DNA is TGCAGTGCGGACAGTTTGGATACGCAGTATTTT. Its translation is CSADSLDTQYF.